This T cell receptor beta chain was captured in a study of CD8 T cells in ankylosing spondylitis. Whole-study findings and limits: Typical of ankylosing spondylitis blood, it appeared, was a TCR beta motif of about eight highly homologous variants.

This clonotype was seen more than once but under ten times. The antigen remains unidentified. This CDR3 is built from 17 residues. CDR1 is MGHRA, CDR2 YSYEKL, per germline. The V end was cut by 0 bases, the J end by 4 bases, with 16 bases between. The authors made TCR beta libraries by quantitative 5'-RACE with molecular barcodes. TCRdb reprocessed the 5' RACE reads via MiXCR and lists one record per CDR3 protein. This table has 330,000 or so distinct CDR3 sequences, roughly 8% appearing once. This TCR came from a male donor with ankylosing spondylitis. V gene TRBV4-1 combines with J gene TRBJ2-1; D is unresolved. Sequencing was done on a sample of blood, either unsorted or a sorted T cell fraction (not recorded which). Here the CDR3 reads CASSQDRTAGQYNEQFF. The CDR3 region has the DNA TGCGCCAGCAGCCAAGATAGAACAGCAGGTCAATACAATGAGCAGTTCTTC.